The T cell receptor beta chain described here comes from a study of blood T cell repertoires in COVID-19. Profiled with immunoSEQ multiplex PCR; TCRdb holds only in-frame clones, not every one. The sample holds some 69,000 clones, around 90% seen once. The germline gives CDR1 MNHEY, CDR2 SMNVEV (reference sequence). Trimming removed 3 bases at V and 9 bases at J, with 12 bases between. CDR3 length equals 14 residues. The chain is built from TRBV27 and TRBJ1-6, with D tentatively TRBD1 (5 bases). Sequenced: peripheral blood. This receptor was taken from a man aged 55 to 70 with acute or convalescent COVID-19. This chain's CDR3 is CASSFQGLGSPLHF. DNA for the CDR3: TGTGCCAGCAGTTTTCAGGGATTGGGTTCACCCCTCCACTTT.